This T cell receptor beta chain came from a study of regulatory T cells in long-lasting Graves disease. Time point meaning: newly diagnosed GD, antithyroid drugs for less than 3 months. There was RNA extracted from PBMCs, and the TCR library was made from it. EDTA tubes collected approximately 10 milliliters of peripheral blood. As concerns this clonotype: The antigen remains unidentified.

Study outcomes and limitations: Fewer public clonotypes were shared by new patients (around 960) than by persistent patients (roughly 2,600). Persistent disease exhibited a predilection for TRBV28, TRBJ1-2 and TRBJ2-5. Persistent Graves' disease cases displayed lower TCR diversity than newly diagnosed ones.

Investigators prepared the TCR beta libraries by applying iRepertoire HTBI primers and Arm-PCR of CDR3 regions. TCRdb itself ran the multiplex PCR reads through MiXCR, one entry per CDR3 protein. The data hold 350,000 to 400,000 distinct CDR3 sequences, with around 16% observed a single time. V was shortened by 5 bases and J by 1 base, with 12 bases between the two germline ends. CDR3 length equals 15 residues. Germline V gene data show CDR1 as SEHNR and CDR2 as FQNEAQ (reference sequence). This sample was also put to use in a study of T cells in Graves' hyperthyroidism and ophthalmopathy.

This chain joins TRBV7-9 and TRBJ1-5, with D tentatively TRBD1 (5 bases). This specimen consisted of peripheral blood mononuclear cells (PBMCs), obtained at new diagnosis, from a patient treated with antithyroid drugs. This TCR was recovered from a woman between 18 and 29 years old with Graves disease. The CDR3 DNA follows: TGTGCCAGCAGCCCGGGGGACTTGAGCAATCAGCCCCAGCATTTT. Amino acid sequence: CASSPGDLSNQPQHF.